One and the same sample provided the 20 T cell receptor beta chains below, sequenced in a study of T cell responses to AZD1222 COVID-19 vaccine. Using immunoSEQ multiplex PCR, the repertoire was profiled, and TCRdb retains in-frame clones only, with some absent. In the table there are roughly 120,000 clones, 87% of which are singletons. The material sequenced was peripheral blood, taken on day 0 of AZD1222 vaccination. These receptors were collected from an adult in good health.

The gene calls are TRBV6-2 or TRBV6-3 and TRBJ1-5; TRBD1 is a possible D gene (6 bases). The CDR3 runs to 14 residues. The germline V and J ends were trimmed by 4 bases and 9 bases, with 16 bases remaining between them. In germline, CDR1 is MNHEY, CDR2 SVGEGT. The CDR3 DNA reads as TGTGCCAGCAGTTCCTGGGCCCCGGGGGCGCCCCAGCATTTT. Its translation: CASSSWAPGAPQHF.

The genes are TRBV3-1 (or the pseudogene TRBV3-2) and TRBJ2-2; 7 positions match TRBD2. J was trimmed by 0 bases and V by 5 bases; bases with no gene match: 9. The CDR3 consists of 17 residues. CDR1 LGHDT and CDR2 YNNKEL come from the germline V gene (reference sequence). The CDR3 here is CASSLTYGGANTGELFF. CDR3 DNA sequence: TGTGCCAGCAGCTTGACGTATGGGGGGGCGAACACCGGGGAGCTGTTTTTT.

V and J are TRBV21-1 and TRBJ2-6; TRBD2 is taken as the D call from the table, unchecked against the DNA. TRBV21-1 is reported as a pseudogene. The CDR3 length is 17 residues. For the CDR3, the DNA is TGTGCCAGCAGCAAAGGGGAGGTGTACTCTGGGGCCAACGTCCTGACTTTC. Protein: CASSKGEVYSGANVLTF.

CDR3: CASSQGQKNTGELFF. CDR3 DNA: TGTGCCAGCAGCCAGGGACAAAAGAACACCGGGGAGCTGTTTTTT. V is TRBV5-4 and J is TRBJ2-2, with D possibly being TRBD1 (6 bases). The V end lost 4 bases, the J end lost 1 base, and 11 bases lay between the germline ends. CDR1 and CDR2 from the germline V gene are SGHNT and YYREEE (reference sequence). The CDR3 totals 15 residues.

The CDR3 sequence: CASSTDRVNEQFF. The CDR3 DNA reads TGCGCCAGCAGCACGGACAGGGTCAATGAGCAGTTCTTC. V gene TRBV5-1 combines with J gene TRBJ2-1; 8 bases align to TRBD1. The CDR3 sequence is 13 residues long. Germline trimming cut 4 bases from V and 6 bases from J; bases unmatched to any gene: 3. CDR1 and CDR2 (germline): SGHRS, YFSETQ.

This chain uses TRBV2 with TRBJ2-5; D is perhaps TRBD1 (6 bases). Germline V gene data show CDR1 as SNHLY and CDR2 as FYNNEI. V dropped 6 bases and J dropped 5 bases, with 13 bases sitting between them. The CDR3 consists of 13 residues. CDR3 DNA: TGTGCCAGCAGGGGGGCCCCGGGGGAGACCCAGTACTTC. This translates into CASRGAPGETQYF.

This chain links TRBV15 with TRBJ2-3; 8 bases align to TRBD2. This CDR3 has 17 residues. Germline CDR1 and CDR2: LNHNV and YYDKDF (reference sequence). J was trimmed by 2 bases and V by 8 bases; bases with no gene match: 15. The CDR3 bases are TGTGCCACCCGGGAGGACAAGCGGGGGCAGAACACAGATACGCAGTATTTT. It specifies CATREDKRGQNTDTQYF. Filled out from reference TRBV15 and TRBJ2-3, the complete variable domain reads DAMVIQNPRYQVTQFGKPVTLSCSQTLNHNVMYWYQQKSSQAPKLLFHYYDKDFNNEADTPDNFQSRRPNTSFCFLDIRSPGLGDTAMYLCATREDKRGQNTDTQYFGPGTRLTVL.

The J gene is TRBJ1-5, the V gene TRBV12-3 or TRBV12-4; possible D gene TRBD1, 5 bases. The CDR3 is 11 residues long. V dropped 5 bases and J dropped 12 bases, with 11 bases sitting between them. Here the CDR3 DNA reads TGTGCCAGCAGTCCGGGACGGGACCAGCATTTT. It specifies CASSPGRDQHF.

The count of this clone is one. The gene calls are TRBV6-2 or TRBV6-3 and TRBJ2-1, with 14 bases lining up with TRBD2. CDR3 length: 20 residues. The V gene end was trimmed by 2 bases and the J gene end by 0 bases; junction bases not matched to a gene: 9. Germline CDR1 and CDR2: MNHEY and SVGEGT. The CDR3 DNA reads as TGTGCCAGCAGTTACCCGGGACTAGCGGGGGCCAGTAGCTCCTACAATGAGCAGTTCTTC. Translation gives CASSYPGLAGASSSYNEQFF.

Here the CDR3 reads CASTLNSNQPQHF. The CDR3 nucleotides read TGTGCCAGCACCCTTAATAGCAATCAGCCCCAGCATTTT. The rearrangement links TRBV2 to TRBJ1-5; no definite D call. Germline-derived CDR1 and CDR2 are SNHLY and FYNNEI. Trimming cost V 7 bases and J 0 bases, with 7 bases left between them. This CDR3 region has 13 residues.

For the CDR3, the DNA is TGTGCCATCAGAGAACCGGGACAGGGGGCGCGGTTTTCCGGCTACACCTTC. Protein: CAIREPGQGARFSGYTF. This chain uses TRBV10-3 with TRBJ1-2, with 12 bases lining up with TRBD1. Looked up from germline, CDR1 is ENHRY and CDR2 is SYGVKD. This CDR3 has 17 amino acids. V was clipped by 6 bases and J by 8 bases; unmatched bases: 16.

CDR3 sequence reads: CASRTGLLGWTQYF. The CDR3 region has the DNA TGTGCCAGCAGAACGGGGCTCTTGGGGTGGACGCAGTATTTT. The rearrangement joins TRBV6-5 to TRBJ2-3; D possibly uses TRBD1 or TRBD2 (5 bases each). The V and J ends lost 6 bases and 9 bases respectively, with 19 bases between them. The CDR3 runs 14 residues. Germline values: CDR1 MNHEY, CDR2 SVGAGI.

This rearrangement joins TRBV11-2 to TRBJ2-2; 7 bases are a match to TRBD1. The germline V gene encodes CDR1 SGHAT and CDR2 FQNNGV. This CDR3 has 15 amino acids. The J segment lost 5 bases and the V segment lost 0 bases, leaving 3 bases of the junction unmatched. CDR3 DNA sequence: TGTGCCAGCAGCTTAGAGTACAGGGGTACCGGGGAGCTGTTTTTT. As protein: CASSLEYRGTGELFF.

This chain joins TRBV5-1 and TRBJ2-3; 7 bases fit TRBD2. Germline CDR1 SGHRS, CDR2 YFSETQ. The CDR3 is 15 residues long. Losses at the gene ends were 5 bases for V and 0 bases for J; bases not matched to a gene: 6. CDR3 protein: CASRESGASTDTQYF. As DNA, the CDR3 is TGCGCCAGCAGGGAGAGCGGGGCTAGCACAGATACGCAGTATTTT.

The rearrangement joins TRBV27 to TRBJ2-7; 9 nucleotides line up with TRBD1. Germline V gene data show CDR1 as MNHEY and CDR2 as SMNVEV (reference sequence). Germline trimming cut 3 bases from V and 1 base from J; bases unmatched to any gene: 1. The CDR3 is made up of 14 amino acids. CDR3 sequence: CASSFGQGSYEQYF. The CDR3 nucleotides read TGTGCCAGCAGTTTCGGACAGGGGTCCTACGAGCAGTACTTC.

The V gene is TRBV5-4, the J gene TRBJ1-6; maybe TRBD1 (6 bases). The germline gives CDR1 SGHNT, CDR2 YYREEE (reference sequence). The CDR3 has 16 residues. V lost 4 bases to trimming and J lost 5 bases, with 16 bases between them. CDR3 in DNA: TGTGCCAGCAGCCGGGGGGACATGAGAAATAATTCACCCCTCCACTTT. Amino acids: CASSRGDMRNNSPLHF.

The chain recombines TRBV5-1 with TRBJ2-3; weak D call: TRBD2 (5 bases). V was shortened by 0 bases and J by 0 bases, with 5 bases between the two germline ends. Germline values: CDR1 SGHRS, CDR2 YFSETQ. The CDR3 consists of 14 residues. The CDR3 protein is CASSLGTSTDTQYF. Here the CDR3 DNA reads TGCGCCAGCAGCTTGGGGACTAGCACAGATACGCAGTATTTT.

The rearrangement joins TRBV12-3 or TRBV12-4 to TRBJ2-7, with a possible D match to TRBD2 (5 bases). The CDR3 is 12 amino acids. V lost 5 bases to trimming and J lost 6 bases, with 11 bases between them. CDR3 DNA sequence: TGTGCCAGCAGTGGAGGAGCTTCCGAGCAGTACTTC. The encoded protein is CASSGGASEQYF.

The CDR3 here is CASSPGTAPDTQYF. CDR3 DNA sequence: TGTGCCAGCAGCCCCGGGACTGCCCCAGATACGCAGTATTTT. The genes are TRBV3-1 (or the pseudogene TRBV3-2) and TRBJ2-3; D is perhaps TRBD2 (6 bases). CDR3 size: 14 residues. CDR1 is LGHDT and CDR2 is YNNKEL in the germline V gene (reference sequence). Trimming took off 4 bases at V and 4 bases at J, with 12 bases between the two ends.

V gene TRBV4-1 combines with J gene TRBJ1-2; D is perhaps TRBD1 (5 bases). This CDR3 region has 15 residues. CDR1 and CDR2 from the germline V gene are MGHRA and YSYEKL. V dropped 1 base and J dropped 5 bases, with 14 bases sitting between them. The CDR3 region is CASSQGEGHLYGYTF. The CDR3, as DNA: TGCGCCAGCAGCCAAGGGGAAGGACACCTATATGGCTACACCTTC.